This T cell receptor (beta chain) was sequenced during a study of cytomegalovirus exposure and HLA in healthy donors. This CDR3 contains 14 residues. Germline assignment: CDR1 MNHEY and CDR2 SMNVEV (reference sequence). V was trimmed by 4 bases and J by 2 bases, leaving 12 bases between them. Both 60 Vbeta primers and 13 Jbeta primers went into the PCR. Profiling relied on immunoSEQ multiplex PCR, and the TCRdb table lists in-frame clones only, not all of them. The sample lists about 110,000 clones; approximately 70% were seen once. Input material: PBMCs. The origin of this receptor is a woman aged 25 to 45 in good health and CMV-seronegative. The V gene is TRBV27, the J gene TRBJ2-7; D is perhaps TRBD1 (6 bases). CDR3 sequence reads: CASSYKGQPYEQYF. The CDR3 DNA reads TGTGCCAGCAGTTATAAAGGACAGCCCTACGAGCAGTACTTC.